This entry is about one TCR beta chain. The CDR3 is made up of 15 amino acids. V shed 1 base and J shed 6 bases, with 12 bases lying between them. The germline gives CDR1 SGHVS, CDR2 FQNEAQ. These data belong to a study of blood T cell repertoires in COVID-19. Across the study: Acute and convalescent COVID-19 specimens originated in the United States, Italy and Spain. T cells, B-cell-depleted T cells, or PBMCs provided the cDNA or gDNA that served as material.

Methods used by the authors: It was from reference gene primer amplification that nucleated cell counts were estimated. TCRdb's copy holds only in-frame clones and misses some; the assay was immunoSEQ multiplex PCR. V, J and clone size were drawn from that table, and D and trimming were deduced from the DNA. The sample carries some 100,000 clones, roughly nine tenths recorded once. The chain has TRBV7-8 and TRBJ2-2; TRBD1 might be the D (8 bases). This sequence originates from a man in his forties or fifties with acute or convalescent COVID-19. The source material was peripheral blood. The CDR3 spells CASSLDRGRAGELFF. For the CDR3, the DNA is TGTGCCAGCAGCTTAGACAGGGGGAGGGCCGGGGAGCTGTTTTTT. Combining the CDR3 with reference TRBV7-8 and TRBJ2-2 gives the whole variable domain GAGVSQSPRYKVAKRGQDVALRCDPISGHVSLFWYQQALGQGPEFLTYFQNEAQLDKSGLPSDRFFAERPEGSVSTLKIQRTQQEDSAVYLCASSLDRGRAGELFFGEGSRLTVL.